This TCR beta chain emerged from a study of blood T cell repertoires in COVID-19. Study in general: Donors in the United States, Italy and Spain gave samples during acute or convalescent COVID-19. PBMCs, B-cell-depleted T cells, or T cells were the source of the cDNA or gDNA that made up the material.

Authors' analysis steps: Reference gene primer amplification in the assay estimated nucleated cell counts. Produced via immunoSEQ multiplex PCR; TCRdb's table is partial and in-frame only. For V, J and clone size, that table is used; D and trimming come from the DNA. The sample lists 100,000 to 150,000 clones, about four fifths occurring once. The specimen sequenced was peripheral blood. The clonotype originates from a man in his 60s with acute or convalescent COVID-19.

The CDR3 here is CASSSGTGSYNSPLHF. The DNA for the CDR3 is TGTGCCAGCAGCTCGGGGACAGGGTCCTATAATTCACCCCTCCACTTT. V and J are TRBV7-6 and TRBJ1-6; 9 bases align to TRBD1. The CDR3 has 16 residues. CDR1 and CDR2 from the germline V gene are SGHVS and FNYEAQ. The ends lost 4 bases at V and 1 base at J; junction bases unmatched: 2.